This T cell receptor (beta chain) was identified during a study of T cells expressing NK-cell markers. Looking at the study overall: It was sorted CD3+CD56-NKG2C+, CD3+CD56+NKG2C- and CD3+CD56+NKG2C+ T cells that provided the TCR beta repertoires.

TCRdb reworked the 5' RACE reads into one entry per CDR3 protein, no DNA. This sample contains 150,000 or so distinct CDR3 sequences. The CDR3 totals 14 residues. Germline assignment: CDR1 GTSNPN and CDR2 SVGIG (reference sequence). What was sequenced was blood T cells: a sorted CD56 or NKG2C T cell subset, CD4+ or CD8+ T cells, or bulk PBMC T cells (not recorded which). This TCR was recovered from a woman aged 50 to 60 in good health. The rearrangement uses TRBV30 and TRBJ2-2; absent DNA, TCRdb's TRBD2 call cannot be checked. Here the CDR3 reads CAWERETGTGELFF.